These 2 T cell receptor beta chains were sequenced from one sample in a study of regulatory T cells in long-lasting Graves disease. As to time point: newly diagnosed GD, antithyroid drugs for less than 3 months. From RNA extracted from PBMCs, the TCR library was made. The authors built TCR beta libraries using iRepertoire HTBI primers and Arm-PCR of CDR3 regions. TCRdb re-analysed the multiplex PCR reads in MiXCR, keeping a single row per CDR3 protein. The repertoire holds hundreds of thousands of distinct CDR3 sequences, 16% seen once, with 15% to 20% in the top ten. These same records also appear under a second study, on T cells in Graves' hyperthyroidism and ophthalmopathy.

Specimen: peripheral blood mononuclear cells (PBMCs), collected at new diagnosis, from a patient treated with antithyroid drugs. The receptors come from a woman between 25 and 40 years old with Graves disease.

This clonotype was observed many times. V usage is TRBV12-3 or TRBV12-4 and J usage is TRBJ2-5, with D possibly TRBD1 on 5 matching bases. The CDR3 extends over 14 amino acids. V gave up 3 bases and J gave up 5 bases, with 13 bases separating them. CDR3 sequence reads: CASSLQGGAETQYF. The DNA for the CDR3 is TGTGCCAGCAGTTTGCAGGGCGGTGCGGAGACCCAGTACTTC.

On this clonotype itself: With only one base between it and a far larger clone, this is likely a read error. This chain joins TRBV12-3 or TRBV12-4 and TRBJ2-1, with 7 bases identical to TRBD2. Trimming cost V 7 bases and J 15 bases; bases outside gene matches: 18. The CDR3 consists of 14 residues. CDR3 bases: TGTGCCAGCACCTCAGGCACTAGCGCCGGAGGGCGGTTCTTC. Translated: CASTSGTSAGGRFF.